The 12 T cell receptor beta chains below all came from one sample that was sequenced in a study of CD8+CD57+ T cells in acquired aplastic anemia. TCR beta VDJ and CDR3 profiling used genomic DNA as template. TCRdb recomputed calls from the reads with MiXCR, one row per CDR3 protein. Among over 100,000 distinct CDR3 sequences listed, 35% to 50% were seen once. The source material was sorted CD4+, CD8+, or CD8+CD57+ T cells (not recorded which) from PBMCs. The receptor source for this set is a human donor in good health, serving as a control.

The table lists this clonotype with many counts. This chain links TRBV30 with TRBJ2-7; tentatively, D is TRBD1 or TRBD2 (5 bases each). The CDR3 extends over 14 amino acids. Germline loops: CDR1 GTSNPN, CDR2 SVGIG (reference sequence). Trimming removed 1 base at V and 3 bases at J, with 13 bases between. Written as DNA, the CDR3 is TGTGCCTGGAGTGGCTCGGGACGGATCTACGAGCAGTACTTC. Its translation: CAWSGSGRIYEQYF.

This clonotype has a count of ten or more. This chain connects TRBV20-1 to TRBJ2-7; 7 nucleotides align to TRBD1. With 3 bases clipped from V and 2 bases from J, the junction kept 7 bases outside the gene matches. The CDR3 length is 14 residues. CDR1 is DFQATT and CDR2 is SNEGSKA in the germline V gene (reference sequence). CDR3 nucleotides: TGCAGTGCTAGCCGAGACAGGGTACCCTACGAGCAGTACTTC. It codes for CSASRDRVPYEQYF.

This clonotype was recorded many times. J is TRBJ2-1 and V is TRBV9; 8 bases are shared with TRBD2. With V trimmed by 4 bases and J by 7 bases, 7 bases remained unmatched. CDR3 size: 14 residues. Germline CDR1 SGDLS, CDR2 YYNGEE. The CDR3 sequence: CASSKAGADNEQFF. DNA for the CDR3: TGTGCCAGCAGCAAAGCGGGAGCTGATAATGAGCAGTTCTTC. The whole variable domain, filled in from reference TRBV9 and TRBJ2-1, reads DSGVTQTPKHLITATGQRVTLRCSPRSGDLSVYWYQQSLDQGLQFLIQYYNGEERAKGNILERFSAQQFPDLHSELNLSSLELGDSALYFCASSKAGADNEQFFGPGTRLTVL.

The chain combines TRBV4-1 with TRBJ2-5; 8 bases are shared with TRBD1. CDR1 is MGHRA and CDR2 is YSYEKL in the germline V gene. The CDR3 spans 15 residues. V trimming: 4 bases; J trimming: 2 bases; junction bases outside the gene matches: 6. DNA of the CDR3: TGCGCCAGCAGCCGTATTGACAGGGGACAAGAGACCCAGTACTTC. Residues: CASSRIDRGQETQYF.

The chain is built from TRBV7-9 and TRBJ2-5; 13 bases are shared with TRBD2. Germline V gene lookup returns CDR1 SEHNR and CDR2 FQNEAQ (reference sequence). This CDR3 is 16 amino acids long. Trimming removed 3 bases from V and 8 bases from J; junction bases left unmatched: 9. CDR3 sequence reads: CASSFGLAGDLGTQYF. CDR3 sequence (DNA): TGTGCCAGCAGCTTCGGACTAGCGGGGGACTTGGGTACCCAGTACTTC.

This clonotype appeared once. The chain has TRBV10-3 and TRBJ1-1, with D possibly matching TRBD1 (6 bases). Per germline, CDR1 ENHRY and CDR2 SYGVKD. There are 14 residues in the CDR3. Trimming cost V 7 bases and J 4 bases, with 16 bases left between them. CDR3 sequence reads: CAITEDRMGTEAFF. The CDR3 DNA follows: TGTGCCATCACCGAAGACAGGATGGGCACTGAAGCTTTCTTT.

This clonotype has ten or more counts. The gene calls are TRBV29-1 and TRBJ2-7, with 7 bases matching TRBD1. With V trimmed by 5 bases and J by 4 bases, 5 bases remained unmatched. This CDR3 contains 12 residues. Germline assignment: CDR1 SQVTM and CDR2 ANQGSEA. CDR3 region: CSVRQGGYEQYF. The CDR3 DNA is TGCAGCGTTCGACAGGGTGGGTACGAGCAGTACTTC.

The chain combines TRBV25-1 with TRBJ2-3; TRBD1 aligns across 10 bases. With 3 bases clipped from V and 2 bases from J, the junction kept 2 bases outside the gene matches. CDR1 and CDR2 from the germline V gene are MGHDK and SYGVNS. The CDR3 is made up of 15 amino acids. The CDR3 coding sequence is TGTGCCAGCAGTGACGACAGGGGGCCCACAGATACGCAGTATTTT. Translated, it gives CASSDDRGPTDTQYF.

As for this clonotype: The junction departs from germline at one end; a sequencing error may be responsible. The V and J genes are TRBV2 and TRBJ2-1, with no clear D. The CDR3 has 13 amino acids. From germline, CDR1 is SNHLY and CDR2 FYNNEI. CDR3 in DNA: TGTGCCAGCAGTGCCGAGCTATACAATGAGCAGTTCTTT. It codes for CASSAELYNEQFF. Complete variable domain (other parts from reference TRBV2 and TRBJ2-1): EPEVTQTPSHQVTQMGQEVILRCVPISNHLYFYWYRQILGQKVEFLVSFYNNEISEKSEIFDDQFSVERPDGSNFTLKIRSTKLEDSAMYFCASSAELYNEQFFGPGTRLTVL.

This clonotype has at least ten counts. V and J are TRBV2 and TRBJ1-1, with D hard to call. V was shortened by 8 bases and J by 6 bases, with 16 bases between the two germline ends. The CDR3 spans 13 residues. The germline V gene encodes CDR1 SNHLY and CDR2 FYNNEI. CDR3 DNA: TGTGCCAGCTCTCGCGGGGTCAAGTCTGAAGCTTTCTTT. Translation: CASSRGVKSEAFF.

As to this clonotype: A read error may be the cause here, since a much bigger clone is one base away. This chain joins TRBV5-5 and TRBJ1-2; D gene uncertain. The CDR3 consists of 14 residues. The germline CDR1 and CDR2 sequences are SGHKS and YYEKEE (reference sequence). V lost 1 base, J lost 7 bases, and 14 bases lay in between. The CDR3 DNA reads as TGTGCCAGCAGCTTGAACGTAGGGAACCGTGGCTACACCTTC. It encodes CASSLNVGNRGYTF.

This chain joins TRBV29-1 and TRBJ2-5; 8 nucleotides align to TRBD1. Trimming took 6 bases from V and 1 from J; bases not matched to a gene: 1. Germline lookup yields CDR1 SQVTM and CDR2 ANQGSEA. The CDR3 has 12 residues. DNA for the CDR3: TGCAGCGTAGGACAGGGCCAAGAGACCCAGTACTTC. The encoded protein is CSVGQGQETQYF.